The 15 T cell receptor beta chains below were found in one sample sequenced in a study of blood T cell repertoires in COVID-19. Profiling relied on immunoSEQ multiplex PCR, and the TCRdb table lists in-frame clones only, not all of them. Of approximately 140,000 clones in the sample, approximately 79% were seen once. The sample consisted of peripheral blood. The receptor set was obtained from a man aged 60 to 69 with acute or convalescent COVID-19.

This clone appeared a single time. The chain combines TRBV2 with TRBJ2-1; 12 nucleotides align to TRBD2. The CDR3 spans 16 residues. V was clipped by 7 bases and J by 8 bases; unmatched bases: 12. The germline V gene encodes CDR1 SNHLY and CDR2 FYNNEI. The chain's CDR3 is CASIAGRLAGDYEQFF. CDR3 sequence (DNA): TGTGCCAGCATCGCCGGCAGACTAGCGGGAGACTATGAGCAGTTCTTC.

The gene calls are TRBV5-1 and TRBJ2-6, with a weak D call TRBD1 (5 bases). The CDR3 is 15 amino acids. The V gene's germline CDR1 is SGHRS and CDR2 YFSETQ. The V end lost 4 bases, the J end lost 2 bases, and 10 bases lay between the germline ends. The CDR3 nucleotides are TGCGCCAGCAGCCCAGGGTTGGCTGGGGCCAACGTCCTGACTTTC. Protein: CASSPGLAGANVLTF.

This chain uses TRBV11-1 with TRBJ2-7, with D unclear. Germline V gene lookup returns CDR1 SGHAT and CDR2 FQDESV (reference sequence). This CDR3 has 15 amino acids. V lost 1 base and J lost 0, with 10 bases in between. The CDR3 DNA reads TGTGCCAGCAGCTTAGGTCCGGAGAACTCCTACGAGCAGTACTTC. Its translation: CASSLGPENSYEQYF.

This clone turned up a few times. This chain joins TRBV3-1 (or the pseudogene TRBV3-2) and TRBJ2-3; 8 bases map to TRBD2. Germline lookup yields CDR1 LGHDT and CDR2 YNNKEL (reference sequence). V dropped 4 bases and J dropped 3; count of bases not matched to a gene: 9. This CDR3 is 16 amino acids long. CDR3 residues: CASSPPNSGSTDTQYF. In DNA form, the CDR3 reads TGTGCCAGCAGCCCTCCCAACAGCGGGAGTACAGATACGCAGTATTTT.

V and J are TRBV7-2 and TRBJ1-5; possible D gene TRBD1, 5 bases. The CDR3 loop spans 17 amino acids. The germline gives CDR1 SGHTA, CDR2 FQGNSA. The V and J ends lost 2 bases and 2 bases respectively, with 16 bases between them. The CDR3 spells CASSLTGALQGNQPQHF. For the CDR3, the DNA is TGTGCCAGCAGCTTAACGGGTGCCTTACAGGGCAATCAGCCCCAGCATTTT.

This sequence joins TRBV28 and TRBJ2-1; TRBD2 matches at 13 bases. The CDR3 sequence is 14 residues long. Trimming took 6 bases from V and 15 from J; bases not matched to a gene: 11. Germline V gene sequence: CDR1 MDHEN, CDR2 SYDVKM. CDR3 sequence reads: CASRSQLAGGPPFF. CDR3 coding DNA: TGTGCCAGCAGATCGCAACTAGCGGGAGGGCCCCCGTTCTTC. The full variable domain, completed using reference TRBV28 and TRBJ2-1, is DVKVTQSSRYLVKRTGEKVFLECVQDMDHENMFWYRQDPGLGLRLIYFSYDVKMKEKGDIPEGYSVSREKKERFSLILESASTNQTSMYLCASRSQLAGGPPFFGPGTRLTVL.

V is TRBV6-2 or TRBV6-3 and J is TRBJ2-7, with D possibly TRBD1 on 5 matching bases. V shed 2 bases and J shed 4 bases, with 6 bases lying between them. This CDR3 is built from 12 residues. Germline V lookup: CDR1 MNHEY, CDR2 SVGEGT. CDR3: CASSYQGYEQYF. CDR3 sequence (DNA): TGTGCCAGCAGTTACCAGGGTTACGAGCAGTACTTC.

This chain joins TRBV28 and TRBJ1-2, with D unclear. Germline-derived CDR1 and CDR2 are MDHEN and SYDVKM. Trimming pared 4 bases from V and 5 bases from J, leaving 11 bases between. The CDR3 length is 13 residues. The CDR3 region is CASSYGLRYGYTF. As DNA, the CDR3 is TGTGCCAGCAGTTACGGCCTCAGGTATGGCTACACCTTC.

The chain couples TRBV9 to TRBJ1-5, with a tentative D call TRBD1 (6 bases). The CDR3 loop spans 16 amino acids. V lost 2 bases and J 5 bases, leaving 17 bases between the germline ends. CDR1 is SGDLS and CDR2 is YYNGEE in the germline V gene. The CDR3: CASSVGPTSGDQPQHF. The DNA of the CDR3 is TGTGCCAGCAGCGTTGGTCCTACTTCAGGGGATCAGCCCCAGCATTTT.

This clone was detected a few times. V gene TRBV7-3 combines with J gene TRBJ2-2; 12 nucleotides match TRBD2. CDR3 length equals 16 residues. V trimming: 5 bases; J trimming: 2 bases; junction bases outside the gene matches: 3. The germline V gene encodes CDR1 SGHTA and CDR2 FQGTGA. The CDR3 DNA follows: TGTGCCAGCAGCCAGACTAGCGGGAGTAACACCGGGGAGCTGTTTTTT. Translation gives CASSQTSGSNTGELFF.

The V gene is TRBV9, the J gene TRBJ2-1; tentatively, D is TRBD2 (5 bases). CDR3 length equals 15 residues. CDR1 is SGDLS, CDR2 YYNGEE, per germline. The V and J ends lost 0 bases and 4 bases respectively, with 11 bases between them. Here the CDR3 reads CASSVEPSSYNEQFF. In DNA form, the CDR3 reads TGTGCCAGCAGCGTAGAACCTAGCAGTTACAATGAGCAGTTCTTC.

V and J are TRBV19 and TRBJ2-7; 8 nucleotides align to TRBD1. CDR3 length equals 14 residues. The germline CDR1 and CDR2 sequences are LNHDA and SQIVND (reference sequence). V dropped 6 bases and J dropped 6; count of bases not matched to a gene: 10. CDR3 protein: CASRPQGAGGEQYF. The CDR3 DNA reads as TGTGCCAGTAGACCCCAGGGGGCTGGGGGCGAGCAGTACTTC.

The CDR3 DNA follows: TGTGCCAGTAGCGCCAATCAGGGGGCGTCCTCTGAAGCTTTCTTT. It encodes CASSANQGASSEAFF. The V and J genes are TRBV19 and TRBJ1-1; the match to TRBD1 covers 8 bases. The CDR3 sequence is 15 residues long. V gave up 6 bases and J gave up 6 bases; unmatched junction bases: 12. The germline V gene has CDR1 LNHDA and CDR2 SQIVND (reference sequence).

A few counts support this clone. J is TRBJ2-7 and V is TRBV7-9; D gene ambiguous. Per the germline V gene, CDR1 is SEHNR and CDR2 is FQNEAQ (reference sequence). The germline V and J ends were trimmed by 1 base and 7 bases, with 8 bases remaining between them. CDR3 length equals 12 residues. The CDR3: CASSLDFREQYF. The CDR3 nucleotides read TGTGCCAGCAGCTTAGACTTTCGGGAGCAGTACTTC.

This chain uses TRBV27 with TRBJ2-1, with a possible D match to TRBD1 (6 bases). The germline gives CDR1 MNHEY, CDR2 SMNVEV (reference sequence). Deletions cut 9 bases from V and 0 bases from J, with 12 bases between. This CDR3 comprises 14 residues. CDR3 nucleotide sequence: TGTGCCAGTTCCGGACAGTCCTCCTACAATGAGCAGTTCTTC. Amino acid sequence: CASSGQSSYNEQFF.